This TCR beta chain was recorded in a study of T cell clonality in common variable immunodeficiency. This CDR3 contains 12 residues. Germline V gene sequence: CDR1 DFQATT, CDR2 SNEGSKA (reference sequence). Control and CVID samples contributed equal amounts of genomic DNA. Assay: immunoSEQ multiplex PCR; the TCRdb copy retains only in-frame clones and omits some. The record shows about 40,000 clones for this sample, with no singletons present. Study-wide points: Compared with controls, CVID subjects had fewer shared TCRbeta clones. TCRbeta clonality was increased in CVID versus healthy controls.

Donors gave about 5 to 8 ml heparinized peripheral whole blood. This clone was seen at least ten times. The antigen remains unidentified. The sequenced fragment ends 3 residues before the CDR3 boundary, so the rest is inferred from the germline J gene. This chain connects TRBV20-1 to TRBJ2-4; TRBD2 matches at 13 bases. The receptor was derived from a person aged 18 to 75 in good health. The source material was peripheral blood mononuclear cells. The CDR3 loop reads CSAGLAGVGQYF. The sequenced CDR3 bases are TGCAGTGCTGGACTAGCGGGAGTGGGT.